These 16 T cell receptor beta chains came from one sample sequenced in a study of human CD8 memory T cell subsets. UMI-labeled 5' RACE was used, and it produced the TCR beta libraries. TCRdb reprocessed the 5' RACE reads and stores each CDR3 protein as one record, lacking DNA. The sample has more than 10,000 distinct CDR3 sequences; the top ten hold just over 20%. The sequenced material came from CD8+ T cells from PBMCs. Receptor source: a human donor in good health.

The chain is built from TRBV27 and TRBJ2-1; TCRdb gives TRBD1 as the D gene, but with no DNA this cannot be confirmed. Germline V gives CDR1 MNHEY, CDR2 SMNVEV (reference sequence). The CDR3 contains 15 residues. The CDR3 loop is CASSSSGQGYNEQFF.

The chain combines TRBV2 with TRBJ2-7; TCRdb's D gene call, TRBD1, goes unchecked for lack of DNA. Germline CDR1 and CDR2: SNHLY and FYNNEI. The length of the CDR3 is 16 residues. Here the CDR3 reads CASRIPSGERTYEQYF. Drawing the rest from reference TRBV2 and TRBJ2-7, the complete variable domain is EPEVTQTPSHQVTQMGQEVILRCVPISNHLYFYWYRQILGQKVEFLVSFYNNEISEKSEIFDDQFSVERPDGSNFTLKIRSTKLEDSAMYFCASRIPSGERTYEQYFGPGTRLTVT.

This chain uses TRBV6-5 with TRBJ2-5. The germline V gene encodes CDR1 MNHEY and CDR2 SVGAGI. This CDR3 spans 12 amino acids. CDR3 sequence: CASSYQSGTQYF.

The CDR3 reads CASSLTGSNQPQHF. The rearrangement joins TRBV5-6 to TRBJ1-5; TCRdb lists TRBD1, though no DNA is available to test this call. The germline CDR1 and CDR2 sequences are SGHDT and YYEEEE. This CDR3 has 14 residues.

The CDR3 loop reads CSARIVAKGFSYEQYF. The rearrangement uses TRBV20-1 and TRBJ2-7. This CDR3 spans 16 amino acids. The germline V gene encodes CDR1 DFQATT and CDR2 SNEGSKA (reference sequence).

Measured by frequency, this clonotype is medium-sized. The genes are TRBV7-2 and TRBJ2-7; the D call from TCRdb, TRBD2, cannot be confirmed without DNA. This CDR3 comprises 15 residues. Germline loops: CDR1 SGHTA, CDR2 FQGNSA. This CDR3 reads CASSFDLAGGYEQYF.

In terms of frequency, this clonotype is medium-sized. The J gene is TRBJ2-7, the V gene TRBV20-1; checking the TCRdb D call of TRBD2 is not possible without DNA. The CDR3 is 19 amino acids. Germline V gene data show CDR1 as DFQATT and CDR2 as SNEGSKA (reference sequence). The CDR3 loop is CSARDRSYIGLSASYEQYF.

The V gene is TRBV9, the J gene TRBJ2-7; TCRdb gives TRBD2 as the D gene, but with no DNA this cannot be confirmed. The CDR3 runs 15 residues. Germline values: CDR1 SGDLS, CDR2 YYNGEE. CDR3 loop: CASSATSGSSSEQYF.

This clonotype shows up as medium-sized (0.01 to 0.1%) by frequency. The chain links TRBV3-1 to TRBJ1-1. This CDR3 has 12 amino acids. Germline CDR1 and CDR2: LGHDT and YNNKEL (reference sequence). The CDR3 region is CASSQDLVSAFF.

The chain recombines TRBV20-1 with TRBJ2-4. Germline V gives CDR1 DFQATT, CDR2 SNEGSKA (reference sequence). CDR3 length: 16 residues. The CDR3 sequence: CSASQSPTGFENIQYF.

The rearrangement links TRBV5-1 to TRBJ2-3; lacking DNA, the TRBD2 call made by TCRdb goes unchecked. CDR1 is SGHRS and CDR2 is YFSETQ in the germline V gene. The CDR3 runs to 19 residues. This CDR3 reads CASSQLSSGADFSTDTQYF.

The chain joins TRBV25-1 to TRBJ2-1; TCRdb outputs TRBD2, but without DNA this stays unchecked. This CDR3 has 15 residues. Looked up from germline, CDR1 is MGHDK and CDR2 is SYGVNS. This CDR3 is CASTGTSGGYNEQFF.

The V and J genes are TRBV6-6 and TRBJ2-7; with no DNA, the TCRdb D assignment of TRBD2 cannot be verified. CDR1 is MNHNY and CDR2 is SVGAGI in the germline V gene (reference sequence). This CDR3 has 16 residues. CDR3 residues: CASSYSALAGSYEQYF.

V gene TRBV7-9 combines with J gene TRBJ2-3; TCRdb designates TRBD1, a call that cannot be tested without DNA. This CDR3 region has 14 residues. CDR1 is SEHNR, CDR2 FQNEAQ, per germline (reference sequence). CDR3: CASSAGLRADTQYF.

The rearrangement uses TRBV11-2 and TRBJ2-1; the D gene TCRdb calls, TRBD1, cannot be checked with no DNA. Germline CDR1 is SGHAT and CDR2 is FQNNGV. The CDR3 covers 12 residues. This chain's CDR3 is CASSLGGSEQFF.

In terms of frequency, this clonotype is medium-sized. The rearrangement joins TRBV7-2 to TRBJ1-2; TCRdb lists TRBD1, though no DNA is available to test this call. Germline V gene sequence: CDR1 SGHTA, CDR2 FQGNSA. There are 13 residues in the CDR3. CDR3 in amino acids: CASSLGRGPGYTF.